The TCR delta chain described here comes from a study of γδ T cells in repeated Plasmodium falciparum infection. The study's findings and limits: Donors in Mali lived in a small rural village, largely one ethnic group.

This clone was detected a few times. The antigen remains undetermined. The protein TCRdb gives is from a much larger clone and does not agree with this DNA's translation at residue 6, likely a read error; the protein shown here comes from the DNA. TCRdb ran CATT on the multiplex PCR reads. The sample contains 85,000 to 90,000 delta-chain clones, roughly 1.4% of which appear only once. Input material: gamma-delta T cells from blood. This receptor was identified in a pool of human donors (malaria-infected and uninfected, not separated).

The CDR3 reads CACDHVDVGDTALTAQLFF. CDR3 coding DNA: TGTGCCTGTGACCATGTTGATGTGGGGGATACTGCTTTGACAGCACAACTCTTCTTT. The V call is TRDV2, the J call TRDJ2; 10 bases line up with TRDD3. The J gene, not given by TCRdb, was assigned here from a germline match of the nucleotide sequence. The V gene end was trimmed by 3 bases and the J gene end by 0 bases; junction bases not matched to a gene: 12. There are 19 residues in the CDR3. Germline CDR1 is GEAIGNYY and CDR2 is EKD.